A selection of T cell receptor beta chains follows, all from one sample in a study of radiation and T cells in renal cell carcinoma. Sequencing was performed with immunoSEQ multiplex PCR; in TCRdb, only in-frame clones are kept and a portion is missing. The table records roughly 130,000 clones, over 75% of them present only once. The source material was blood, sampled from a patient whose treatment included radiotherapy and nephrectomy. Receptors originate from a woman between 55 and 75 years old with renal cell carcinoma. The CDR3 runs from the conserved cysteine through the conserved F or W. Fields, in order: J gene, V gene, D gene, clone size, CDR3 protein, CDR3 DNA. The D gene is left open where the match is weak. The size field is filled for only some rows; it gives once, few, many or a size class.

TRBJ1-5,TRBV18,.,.,CASSPVGTGGNQPQHF,TGTGCCAGCTCACCAGTCGGGACGGGGGGCAATCAGCCCCAGCATTTT
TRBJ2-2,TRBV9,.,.,CASSVRGKGTGELFF,TGTGCCAGCAGCGTTCGGGGTAAAGGCACCGGGGAGCTGTTTTTT
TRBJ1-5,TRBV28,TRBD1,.,CASRPNRGLSNQPQHF,TGTGCCAGCAGACCTAACAGGGGGTTAAGCAATCAGCCCCAGCATTTT
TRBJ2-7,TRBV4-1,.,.,CASSQEGPAYEQYF,TGCGCCAGCAGCCAAGAAGGTCCAGCATACGAGCAGTACTTC
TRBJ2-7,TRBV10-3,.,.,CAIAEASYEQYF,TGTGCCATCGCCGAAGCCTCCTACGAGCAGTACTTC
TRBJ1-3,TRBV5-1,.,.,CASSSTGSGNTIYF,TGCGCCAGCAGCTCCACAGGCTCTGGAAACACCATATATTTT
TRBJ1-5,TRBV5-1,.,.,CASSLAGEETQHF,TGCGCCAGCAGCTTGGCCGGAGAGGAGACCCAGCATTTT
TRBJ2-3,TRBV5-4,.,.,CASSFKGNTDTQYF,TGTGCCAGCAGCTTTAAGGGGAACACAGATACGCAGTATTTT
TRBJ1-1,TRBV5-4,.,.,CASRPGENTEAFF,TGTGCCAGCAGGCCAGGGGAAAACACTGAAGCTTTCTTT
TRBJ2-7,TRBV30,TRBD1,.,CAWGTGNGEQYF,TGTGCCTGGGGGACAGGGAATGGCGAGCAGTACTTC
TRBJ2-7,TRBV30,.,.,CAWSITRDEQYF,TGTGCCTGGAGTATTACTAGGGACGAGCAGTACTTC
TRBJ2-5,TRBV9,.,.,CASSAHSTEHLYQETQYF,TGTGCCAGCAGCGCCCACTCGACGGAGCACTTGTACCAAGAGACCCAGTACTTC
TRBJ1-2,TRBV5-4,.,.,CASTPGSTNYGYTF,TGTGCCAGCACCCCGGGGAGCACTAACTATGGCTACACCTTC
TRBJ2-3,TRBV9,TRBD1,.,CASSGLQGALDTQYF,TGTGCCAGCAGCGGACTCCAGGGGGCATTGGATACGCAGTATTTT
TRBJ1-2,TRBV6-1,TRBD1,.,CASSETGDGYTF,TGTGCCAGCAGCGAGACAGGGGACGGCTACACCTTC
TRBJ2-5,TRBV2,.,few,CASRGTDRETQYF,TGTGCCAGCAGGGGGACGGACCGGGAGACCCAGTACTTC
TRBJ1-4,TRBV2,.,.,CASSVTRFADEKLFF,TGTGCCAGCAGTGTTACCCGGTTCGCTGACGAAAAACTGTTTTTT
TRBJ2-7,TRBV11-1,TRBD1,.,CASSPGQGSYEQYF,TGTGCCAGCAGCCCCGGACAGGGCTCCTACGAGCAGTACTTC
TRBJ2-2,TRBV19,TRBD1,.,CASSYSRGTEHNTGELFF,TGTGCCAGTAGTTATTCGAGAGGGACAGAGCATAACACCGGGGAGCTGTTTTTT
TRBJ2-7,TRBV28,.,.,CASTSWVYEQYF,TGTGCCAGCACCTCCTGGGTTTACGAGCAGTACTTC
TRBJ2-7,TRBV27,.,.,CASSPQGFTSYEQYF,TGTGCCAGCAGTCCTCAGGGCTTTACCTCCTACGAGCAGTACTTC
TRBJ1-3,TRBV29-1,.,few,CSAQTGGGNTIYF,TGCAGCGCCCAGACGGGGGGTGGAAACACCATATATTTT
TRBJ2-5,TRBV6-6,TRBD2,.,CASSTGLAGGQETQYF,TGTGCCAGCAGTACTGGACTAGCGGGGGGCCAAGAGACCCAGTACTTC
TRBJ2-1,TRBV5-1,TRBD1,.,CASSLGDRGYEQFF,TGCGCCAGCAGCTTGGGAGACAGGGGATATGAGCAGTTCTTC
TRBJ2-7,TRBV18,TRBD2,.,CASSPAGTRSYEQYF,TGTGCCAGCTCACCGGCCGGGACTAGAAGCTACGAGCAGTACTTC
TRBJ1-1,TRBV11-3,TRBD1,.,CASSPGQGAGTTEAFF,TGTGCCAGCAGCCCAGGACAGGGGGCTGGGACTACTGAAGCTTTCTTT
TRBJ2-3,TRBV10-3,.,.,CAISELSGTDTQYF,TGTGCCATCAGTGAGTTGAGTGGCACAGATACGCAGTATTTT
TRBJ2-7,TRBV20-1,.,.,CSARDTEQYF,TGCAGTGCTAGAGATACCGAGCAGTACTTC
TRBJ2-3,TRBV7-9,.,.,CASSYGGAQYF,TGTGCCAGCAGCTACGGAGGGGCGCAGTATTTT
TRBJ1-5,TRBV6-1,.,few,CASSDQWGSNQPQHF,TGTGCCAGCAGTGATCAATGGGGGAGCAATCAGCCCCAGCATTTT
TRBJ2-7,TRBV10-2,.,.,CASSALGPGQYF,TGCGCCAGCAGTGCGCTCGGCCCCGGGCAGTACTTC
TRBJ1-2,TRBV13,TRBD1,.,CASSLGIRGLWGYTF,TGTGCCAGCAGCTTAGGCATCAGGGGGCTATGGGGCTACACCTTC
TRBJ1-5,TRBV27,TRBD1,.,CASSPDRGQGQPQHF,TGTGCCAGCAGTCCTGACAGGGGCCAAGGTCAGCCCCAGCATTTT
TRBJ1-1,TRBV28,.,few,CASSPIMNTEAFF,TGTGCCAGCAGCCCGATCATGAACACTGAAGCTTTCTTT
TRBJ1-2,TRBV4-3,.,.,CASSQDLQTGSNYGYTF,TGCGCCAGCAGCCAAGATCTACAAACAGGATCTAACTATGGCTACACCTTC
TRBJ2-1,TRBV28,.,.,CASSQRDNEQFF,TGTGCCAGCAGCCAGAGGGACAATGAGCAGTTCTTC
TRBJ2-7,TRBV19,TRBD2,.,CASTRTSAVPYEQYF,TGTGCCAGTACCAGGACTAGCGCCGTACCCTACGAGCAGTACTTC
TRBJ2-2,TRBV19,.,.,CASSSHQNTGELFF,TGTGCCAGTAGTTCCCACCAGAACACCGGGGAGCTGTTTTTT
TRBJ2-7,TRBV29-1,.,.,CSVDPSRGGEQYF,TGCAGCGTTGACCCGAGCAGGGGTGGAGAGCAGTACTTC
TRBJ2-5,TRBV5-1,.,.,CASSLAGDRETQYF,TGCGCCAGCAGCTTAGCAGGGGATCGAGAGACCCAGTACTTC
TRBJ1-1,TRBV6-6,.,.,CASSPGQFMNTEAFF,TGTGCCAGCAGCCCCGGACAGTTCATGAACACTGAAGCTTTCTTT
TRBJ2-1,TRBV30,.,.,CAWSYRGNEQFF,TGTGCCTGGAGCTATCGGGGGAATGAGCAGTTCTTC
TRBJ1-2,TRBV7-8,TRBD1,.,CASSLVDRAYYGYTF,TGTGCCAGCAGCTTAGTGGACAGGGCGTACTATGGCTACACCTTC
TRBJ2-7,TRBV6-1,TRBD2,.,CASGGSGASSYEQYF,TGTGCCAGCGGGGGTAGCGGGGCCTCCTCCTACGAGCAGTACTTC
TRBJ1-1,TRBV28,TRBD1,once,CASSLSLRQGGAFF,TGTGCCAGCAGTTTAAGTTTACGGCAGGGGGGGGCTTTCTTT